This T cell receptor (beta chain) was observed in a study of T cell repertoires in ileal Crohn's disease. About the study: Biopsies at the proximal margin of the resected specimen form MI samples. General study points: Compared with CD4 T cells, sorted CD8 cells carried more expanded clones. All patients with clonality above 26.8% had endoscopic recurrence. Clonal expansions were more frequent in active smokers than non-smokers at surgery.

The CDR3 runs 11 residues. The germline V gene has CDR1 GTSNPN and CDR2 SVGIG (reference sequence). V was trimmed by 2 bases and J by 9 bases, leaving 11 bases between them. Noted time point: proximal margin of the surgical specimen (macroscopically non-inflamed). Points on this clone: Its antigen remains unidentified.

Some clones are missing from TCRdb's copy, which holds only in-frame ones; the method was immunoSEQ multiplex PCR. The table records just under 7,500 clones, around 72% of them present only once. The material sequenced was ileal tissue. The sequence derives from an adult with Crohn's disease. V and J are TRBV30 and TRBJ2-7; D not resolved. The DNA for the CDR3 is TGTGCCTGGAGTAGTAAGGGCCGGCAGTACTTC. Translated, it gives CAWSSKGRQYF.